This T cell receptor (beta chain) was documented in a study of tumor and adjacent non-tumor tissue in lung cancer (dated by TCRdb to 2017 to 2018). A note on the overall study: By cancer type, the cohort comprised under 15 adenocarcinoma patients, 2 squamous cell carcinoma patients and 1 small cell lung cancer patient. Ages among the approximately 15 patients ranged from roughly 31 to 85 years, there were 10 men and 5 women, and disease was at TNM stage I to III. A total of some 130,000,000 productive TCRbeta reads were generated by sequencing, corresponding to an average of about 4 million reads per sample. The study compared bulk TCRbeta repertoires from lung tumor tissue and matched distant non-tumor lung tissue of roughly 14 lung cancer patients. For each patient, one tumor sample and one normal lung sample were taken, giving about 31 paired specimens that underwent TCRbeta CDR3 sequencing.

The paper's findings and limits, for the study overall: Younger patients had significantly higher TCR diversity, and higher tumor TCR diversity was associated with shorter overall and disease-free survival. Peripheral blood was not sequenced, so blood TCRbeta repertoires in these lung cancer patients were not examined. Neither the sequencing platform nor unique molecular identifiers are named or mentioned anywhere in the methods. Only approximately 16 patients were included in the cohort, and the need for larger samples and more detailed clinical data was noted by the authors. The top 100 clones accounted for a significantly larger cumulative portion of the repertoire in normal lung than in tumor tissue. Tumor tissue showed significantly greater TCR diversity (inverse Simpson) than normal lung tissue (approximately 430 vs 150, P = 0.0075, Mann-Whitney U test).

The germline V gene yields MNHEY for CDR1 and SVGAGI for CDR2. The CDR3 sequence holds 14 residues, the cysteine and phenylalanine included. Only CDR3 DNA is held: 42 bases, read in frame from base 1. Trimming removed 9 bases from V and 3 bases from J, leaving 17 bases between the germline ends. RNA was extracted from bulk unsorted tissue and checked for quality with a NanoDrop ND-1000 and an Agilent 2100. Normal lung samples were distant non-tumor tissue taken more than 3 cm from the tumor edge. Donors were newly diagnosed lung cancer patients admitted for thoracic surgery in China between August and November 2014, without prior chemotherapy. Patients with previous radiotherapy or chemotherapy, or with another concurrent cancer, were excluded from the study. Surgical tissue pieces of about 1-2.2 cm3 were preserved in RNAlater solution and stored at -80 °C until use. With respect to this clonotype: The antigen it binds to is not known. There are no base qualities to consult, and no much larger clone falls within one base.

The library relied on multiplex PCR. Reads for this sample came from an Illumina HiSeq 2500. TCRbeta libraries were constructed through three rounds of nested PCR with primers (Table S4) according to protocols modified from ARM-PCR. Before sequencing, PCR products of 200-500 bp were cut from the gel and purified using the QIAquick gel extraction kit. On the authors' methods: Reads were cleaned with Trimmomatic, merged with FLASH into complete CDR3 sequences, and assigned to V(D)J germline segments with MiTCR. Clonal diversity was calculated as the inverse Simpson's index using VDJtools. A read counted as productive if the sequence was in-frame and lacked a premature stop codon. The public reads were reanalyzed by TCRdb: fastp trimming at Q25, MiXCR alignment, in-frame beta chains only. Rows with one shared CDR3 protein collapse into an entry with the most common genes and DNA. The V and J calls reflect TCRdb's pipeline rather than the authors' work. The sample table shows more than 55,000 distinct CDR3 sequences, and roughly three quarters are seen once. The ten largest account for more than 35% of the sample.

Recombination connected TRBV6-5 to TRBJ1-2, and TRBD1 may be the D gene, going by 6 matching bases. Specimen: distant non-tumor lung tissue. The clonotype originates from a man between 60 and 75 years old with non-small cell lung cancer. The CDR3 region: CASGETGADYGYTF. The sequence in DNA is TGTGCCAGTGGAGAGACAGGAGCCGACTATGGCTACACCTTC.